The T cell receptor beta chain described here comes from a study of shared clonotypes between healthy human individuals. Regarding the study as a whole: For naive CD4 cells, 5% to 6.5% of clonotypes were shared across a handful of donors.

After removal of 5 bases from V and 0 bases from J, the junction contained 7 bases not matched to a gene. Germline V gene sequence: CDR1 SEHNR, CDR2 FQNEAQ (reference sequence). The CDR3 extends over 16 amino acids. With regard to this clone: No antigen is known for it.

At a deep level, the assay was run. Once extracted for a subset, genomic DNA was divided evenly among several immunoSEQ plates. This table comes from immunoSEQ multiplex PCR, and its TCRdb copy is limited to in-frame clones, with some not included. The sample lists approximately 1,500,000 clones, 95% to 99% occurring once. The TCR comes from a man under 40 in good health. The sequenced sample was naive CD4+ T cells sorted from blood. Subset specified: CD45RA+ positively selected. The genes are TRBV7-9 and TRBJ2-1; TRBD2 matches at 7 bases. The CDR3 protein is CASSPWGGSSYNEQFF. The CDR3 coding sequence is TGTGCCAGCAGCCCCTGGGGAGGGAGCTCCTACAATGAGCAGTTCTTC.